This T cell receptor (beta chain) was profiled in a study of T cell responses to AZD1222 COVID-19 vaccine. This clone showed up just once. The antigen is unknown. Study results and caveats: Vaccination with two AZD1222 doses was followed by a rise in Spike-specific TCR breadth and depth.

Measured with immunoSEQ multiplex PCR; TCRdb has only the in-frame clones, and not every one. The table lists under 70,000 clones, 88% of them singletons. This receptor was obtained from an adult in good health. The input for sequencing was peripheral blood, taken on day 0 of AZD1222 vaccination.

The chain's CDR3 is CATSAGEQPYNEQFF. DNA for the CDR3: TGTGCCACCAGCGCGGGAGAACAACCCTACAATGAGCAGTTCTTC. The chain employs TRBV24-1 and TRBJ2-1, with TRBD2 identical over 7 bases. CDR1 and CDR2 (germline): KGHDR, SFDVKD. V dropped 7 bases and J dropped 2; count of bases not matched to a gene: 7. CDR3 size: 15 residues.